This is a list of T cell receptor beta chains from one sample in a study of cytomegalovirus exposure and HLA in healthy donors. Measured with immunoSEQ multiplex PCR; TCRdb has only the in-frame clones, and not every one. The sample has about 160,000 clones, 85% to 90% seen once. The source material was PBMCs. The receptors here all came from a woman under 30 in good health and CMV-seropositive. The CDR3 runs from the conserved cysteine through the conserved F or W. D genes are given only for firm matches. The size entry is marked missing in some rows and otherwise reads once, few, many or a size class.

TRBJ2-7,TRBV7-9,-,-,CASRVGTPDNEQYF,TGTGCCAGCAGGGTCGGGACACCGGATAATGAGCAGTACTTC
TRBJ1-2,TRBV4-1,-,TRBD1,CASRGTGPLNYGYTF,TGCGCCAGCAGGGGGACAGGACCCCTAAACTATGGCTACACCTTC
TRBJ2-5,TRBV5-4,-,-,CASSAKGPTQETQYF,TGTGCCAGCAGCGCTAAGGGGCCGACTCAAGAGACCCAGTACTTC
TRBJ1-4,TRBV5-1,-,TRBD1,CASSLAPRDSREKLFF,TGCGCCAGCAGCTTGGCCCCCCGGGACAGTCGGGAAAAACTGTTTTTT
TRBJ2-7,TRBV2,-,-,CASKPAGAFSPYEQYF,TGTGCCAGCAAGCCCGCGGGGGCATTTAGTCCCTACGAGCAGTACTTC
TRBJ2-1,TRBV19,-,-,CASSNNEVNEQFF,TGTGCCAGTAGTAACAATGAGGTGAATGAGCAGTTCTTC
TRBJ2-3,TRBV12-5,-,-,CASGGSNPDTQYF,TGTGCTAGTGGCGGGTCGAATCCAGATACGCAGTATTTT
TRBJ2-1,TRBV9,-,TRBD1,CASSPGGSAYNEQFF,TGTGCCAGCAGCCCAGGGGGCAGTGCCTACAATGAGCAGTTCTTC
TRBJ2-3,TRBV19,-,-,CASSSTSTETDTQYF,TGTGCCAGTAGTAGTACTAGCACAGAAACTGATACGCAGTATTTT
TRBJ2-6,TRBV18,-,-,CASSQNQGTGANVLTF,TGTGCCAGCTCACAAAACCAGGGAACTGGGGCCAACGTCCTGACTTTC
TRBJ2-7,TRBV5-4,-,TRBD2,CASSLAGGSYEQYF,TGTGCCAGCAGCTTGGCCGGCGGGAGTTACGAGCAGTACTTC
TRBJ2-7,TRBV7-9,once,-,CASSLLGGGEQYF,TGTGCCAGCAGCTTATTAGGGGGTGGGGAGCAGTACTTC
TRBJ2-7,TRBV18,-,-,CASSPRENYEQYF,TGTGCCAGCTCACCCCGGGAGAACTACGAGCAGTACTTC